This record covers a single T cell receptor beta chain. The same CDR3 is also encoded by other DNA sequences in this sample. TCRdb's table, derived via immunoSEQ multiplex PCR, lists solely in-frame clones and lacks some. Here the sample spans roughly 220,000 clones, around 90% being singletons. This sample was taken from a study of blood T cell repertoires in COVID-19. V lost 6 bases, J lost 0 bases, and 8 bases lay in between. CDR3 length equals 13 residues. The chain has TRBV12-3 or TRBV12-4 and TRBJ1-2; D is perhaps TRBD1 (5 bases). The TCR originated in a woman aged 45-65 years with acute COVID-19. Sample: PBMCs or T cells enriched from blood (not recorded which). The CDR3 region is CASRQGSNYGYTF. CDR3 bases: TGTGCCAGCAGGCAGGGATCTAACTATGGCTACACCTTC.